The entry below gives a single T cell receptor (beta chain) sequence along with its context. The sample belongs to a study of radiotherapy plus CTLA-4 blockade in lung cancer. Sequencing used immunoSEQ multiplex PCR; TCRdb keeps in-frame clones, though not all of them. This table has tens of thousands of clones, more than 75% appearing once. The CDR3 is made up of 15 amino acids. V was clipped by 4 bases and J by 9 bases; unmatched bases: 12. Looked up from germline, CDR1 is MRHNA and CDR2 is SNTAGT. The chain has TRBV6-4 and TRBJ2-1; TRBD1 agrees at 7 bases. This material consisted of peripheral blood, taken from a patient treated with radiotherapy plus ipilimumab. This receptor was identified in a human donor with non-small cell lung cancer who had a partial response to radiotherapy plus ipilimumab. Here the CDR3 DNA reads TGTGCCAGCAGTGCCCAGACAGGGCTAGTCGGTGAGCAGTTCTTC. It is translated as CASSAQTGLVGEQFF.